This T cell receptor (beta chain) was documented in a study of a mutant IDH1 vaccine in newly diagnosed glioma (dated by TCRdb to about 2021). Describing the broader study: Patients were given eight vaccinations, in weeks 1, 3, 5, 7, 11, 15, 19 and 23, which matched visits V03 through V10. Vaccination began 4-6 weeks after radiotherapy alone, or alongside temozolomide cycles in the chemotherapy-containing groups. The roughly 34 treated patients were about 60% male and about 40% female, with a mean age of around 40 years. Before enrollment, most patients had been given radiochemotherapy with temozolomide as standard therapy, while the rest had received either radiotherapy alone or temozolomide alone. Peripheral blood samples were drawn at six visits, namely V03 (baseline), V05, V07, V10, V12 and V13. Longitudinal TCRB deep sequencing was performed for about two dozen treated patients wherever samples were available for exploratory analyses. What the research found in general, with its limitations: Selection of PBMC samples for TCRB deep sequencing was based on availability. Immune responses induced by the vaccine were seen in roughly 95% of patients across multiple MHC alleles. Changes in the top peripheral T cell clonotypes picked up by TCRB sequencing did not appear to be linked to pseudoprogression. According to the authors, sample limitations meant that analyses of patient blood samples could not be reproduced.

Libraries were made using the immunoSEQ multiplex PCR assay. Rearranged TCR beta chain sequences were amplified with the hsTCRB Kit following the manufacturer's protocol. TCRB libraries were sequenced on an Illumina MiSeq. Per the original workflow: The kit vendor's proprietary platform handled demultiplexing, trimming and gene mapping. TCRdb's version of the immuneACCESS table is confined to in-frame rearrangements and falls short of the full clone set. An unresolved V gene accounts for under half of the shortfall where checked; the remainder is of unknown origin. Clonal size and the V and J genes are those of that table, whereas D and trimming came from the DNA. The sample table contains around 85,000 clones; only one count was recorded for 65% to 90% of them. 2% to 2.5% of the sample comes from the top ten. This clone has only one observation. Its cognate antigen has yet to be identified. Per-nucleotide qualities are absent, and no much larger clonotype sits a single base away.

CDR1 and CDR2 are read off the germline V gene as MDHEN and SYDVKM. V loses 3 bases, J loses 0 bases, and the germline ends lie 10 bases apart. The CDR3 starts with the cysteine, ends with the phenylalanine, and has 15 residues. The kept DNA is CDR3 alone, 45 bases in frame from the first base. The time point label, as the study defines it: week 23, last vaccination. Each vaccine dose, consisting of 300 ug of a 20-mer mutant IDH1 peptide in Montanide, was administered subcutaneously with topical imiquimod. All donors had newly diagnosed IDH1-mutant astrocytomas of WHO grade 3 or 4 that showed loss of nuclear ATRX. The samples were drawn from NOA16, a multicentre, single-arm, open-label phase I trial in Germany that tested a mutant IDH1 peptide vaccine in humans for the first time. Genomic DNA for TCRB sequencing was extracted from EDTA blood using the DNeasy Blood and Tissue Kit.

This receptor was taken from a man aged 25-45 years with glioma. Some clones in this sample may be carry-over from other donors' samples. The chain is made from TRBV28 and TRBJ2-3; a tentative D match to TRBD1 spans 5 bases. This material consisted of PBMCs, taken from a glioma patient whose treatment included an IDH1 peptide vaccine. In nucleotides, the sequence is TGTGCCAGCAGTTTTGTTTACAGGAGCACAGATACGCAGTATTTT. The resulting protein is CASSFVYRSTDTQYF.